The TCR beta chain under discussion was sequenced for a study of blood T cell repertoires in COVID-19. About the study: The United States, Italy and Spain were the sources of the acute and convalescent COVID-19 samples.

CDR1 LNHDA and CDR2 SQIVND come from the germline V gene (reference sequence). This CDR3 is built from 16 residues. Trimming at V came to 0 bases and at J to 6 bases, leaving 4 bases not matched to a gene. This table comes from immunoSEQ multiplex PCR, and its TCRdb copy is limited to in-frame clones, with some not included. The sample lists about 59,000 clones; around 80% were seen once. V and J are TRBV19 and TRBJ1-5; 11 bases agree with TRBD1. The receptor's source is a human donor in a cohort sampled during active COVID-19. What was sequenced was peripheral blood. The CDR3 loop is CASSIEGTGGGQPQHF. CDR3 sequence (DNA): TGTGCCAGTAGTATAGAGGGGACAGGGGGGGGTCAGCCCCAGCATTTT.